Presented here are 2 T cell receptor beta chains from one specimen sequenced in a study of blood T cells in healthy people across ages. Primed by a sample-barcoded 5' primer and a J-beta primer mix, a second PCR proceeded for about 7 to 12 cycles. TCRdb independently ran MiXCR on the 5' RACE reads; one entry per CDR3 protein. In the table there are over 750,000 distinct CDR3 sequences, about 25% of which are singletons. In addition, the sample was reused for a study of T cells of mothers and their children.

The sequencing sample was made of blood. Every receptor here comes from a boy aged 5 to 17 in good health.

As DNA, the CDR3 is TGCGCCAGCAGCCCCTACTCAGGGAGAGCCTCCTACGAGCAGTACTTC. Residues: CASSPYSGRASYEQYF. This chain links TRBV5-1 with TRBJ2-7; D could derive from TRBD1 or TRBD2 (5 bases each). The CDR3 sequence is 16 residues long. V lost 4 bases and J 0 bases, leaving 17 bases between the germline ends. CDR1 is SGHRS and CDR2 is YFSETQ in the germline V gene.

V usage is TRBV3-1 and J usage is TRBJ2-3, with a tentative D call TRBD1 (5 bases). The CDR3 consists of 18 residues. V was cut by 5 bases and J by 0 bases, with 21 bases left in between. CDR1 and CDR2 (germline): LGHDT, YNNKEL (reference sequence). The CDR3 region has the DNA TGTGCCAGCAGCTCCCGGCAGGGCGGAGTTTCTAGCACAGATACGCAGTATTTT. Translated: CASSSRQGGVSSTDTQYF.